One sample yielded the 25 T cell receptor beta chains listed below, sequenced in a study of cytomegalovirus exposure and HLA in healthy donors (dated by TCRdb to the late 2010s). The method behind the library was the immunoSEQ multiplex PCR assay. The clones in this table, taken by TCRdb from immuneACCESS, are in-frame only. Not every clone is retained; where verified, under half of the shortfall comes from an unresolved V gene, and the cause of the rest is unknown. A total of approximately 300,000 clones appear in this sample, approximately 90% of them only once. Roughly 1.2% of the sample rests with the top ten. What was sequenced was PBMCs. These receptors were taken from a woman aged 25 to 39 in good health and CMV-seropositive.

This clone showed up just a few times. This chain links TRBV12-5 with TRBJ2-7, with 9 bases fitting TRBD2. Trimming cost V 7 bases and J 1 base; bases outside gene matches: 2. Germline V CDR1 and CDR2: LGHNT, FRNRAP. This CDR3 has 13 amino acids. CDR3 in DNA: TGTGCTAGTGAAAGCGGGGGGTCCTACGAGCAGTACTTC. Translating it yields CASESGGSYEQYF.

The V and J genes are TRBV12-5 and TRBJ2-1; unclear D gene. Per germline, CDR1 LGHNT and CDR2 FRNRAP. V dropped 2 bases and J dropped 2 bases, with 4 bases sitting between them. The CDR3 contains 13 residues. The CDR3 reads CASGLSAYNEQFF. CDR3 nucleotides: TGTGCTAGTGGTTTGTCAGCCTACAATGAGCAGTTCTTC.

The CDR3 is CASSPDPQGNSPLHF. The CDR3 DNA reads TGTGCCAGCAGCCCCGACCCACAGGGGAATTCACCCCTCCACTTT. J is TRBJ1-6 and V is TRBV6-5, with 7 bases identical to TRBD1. The trim removed 6 bases at V and 7 bases at J, leaving 9 bases unmatched. CDR3 length: 15 residues. The germline V gene encodes CDR1 MNHEY and CDR2 SVGAGI.

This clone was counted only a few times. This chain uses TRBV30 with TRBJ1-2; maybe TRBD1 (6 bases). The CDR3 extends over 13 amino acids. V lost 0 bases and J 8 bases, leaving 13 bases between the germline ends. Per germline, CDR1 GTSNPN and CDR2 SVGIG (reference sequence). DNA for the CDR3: TGTGCCTGGAGTGTAGGGGGAACGGTAGGCTACACCTTC. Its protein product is CAWSVGGTVGYTF.

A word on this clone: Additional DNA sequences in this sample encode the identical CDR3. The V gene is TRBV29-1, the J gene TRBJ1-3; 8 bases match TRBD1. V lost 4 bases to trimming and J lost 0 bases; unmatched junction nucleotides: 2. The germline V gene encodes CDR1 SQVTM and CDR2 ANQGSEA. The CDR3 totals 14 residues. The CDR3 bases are TGCAGCGTTGCACAGGGGGACTCTGGAAACACCATATATTTT. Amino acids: CSVAQGDSGNTIYF.

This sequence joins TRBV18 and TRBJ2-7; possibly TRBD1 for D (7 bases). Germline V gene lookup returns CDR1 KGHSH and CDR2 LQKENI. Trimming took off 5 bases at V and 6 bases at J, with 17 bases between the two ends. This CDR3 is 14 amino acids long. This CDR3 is CASSRPGQGGEQYF. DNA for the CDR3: TGTGCCAGCTCAAGGCCGGGGCAGGGGGGCGAGCAGTACTTC.

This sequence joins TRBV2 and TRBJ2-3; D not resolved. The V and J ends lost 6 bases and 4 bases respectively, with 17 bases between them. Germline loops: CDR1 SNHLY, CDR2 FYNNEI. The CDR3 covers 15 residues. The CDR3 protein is CASSETQILADTQYF. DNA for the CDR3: TGTGCCAGCAGCGAAACTCAGATCCTGGCAGATACGCAGTATTTT.

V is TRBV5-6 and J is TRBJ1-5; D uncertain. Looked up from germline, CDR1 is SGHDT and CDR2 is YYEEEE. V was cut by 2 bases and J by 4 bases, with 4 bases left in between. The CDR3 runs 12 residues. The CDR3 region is CASSLLNQPQHF. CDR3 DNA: TGTGCCAGCAGCTTACTTAATCAGCCCCAGCATTTT.

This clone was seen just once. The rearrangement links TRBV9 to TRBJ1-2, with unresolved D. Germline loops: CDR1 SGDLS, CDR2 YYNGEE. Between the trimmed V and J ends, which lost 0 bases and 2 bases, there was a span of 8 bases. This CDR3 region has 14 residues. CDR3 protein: CASSVDSGNYGYTF. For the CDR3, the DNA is TGTGCCAGCAGCGTAGATTCCGGGAACTATGGCTACACCTTC.

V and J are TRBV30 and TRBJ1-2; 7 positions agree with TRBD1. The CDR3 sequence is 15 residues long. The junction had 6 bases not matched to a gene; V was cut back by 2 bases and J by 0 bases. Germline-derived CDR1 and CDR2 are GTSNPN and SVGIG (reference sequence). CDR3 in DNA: TGTGCCTGGAGTCCGGGGACAGTACCTAACTATGGCTACACCTTC. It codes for CAWSPGTVPNYGYTF.

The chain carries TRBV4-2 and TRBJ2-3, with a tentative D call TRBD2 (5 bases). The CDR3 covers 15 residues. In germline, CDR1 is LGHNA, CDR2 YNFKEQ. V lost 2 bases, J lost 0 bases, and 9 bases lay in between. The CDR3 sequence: CASSQRAGSTDTQYF. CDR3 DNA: TGTGCCAGCAGCCAAAGGGCGGGTAGCACAGATACGCAGTATTTT.

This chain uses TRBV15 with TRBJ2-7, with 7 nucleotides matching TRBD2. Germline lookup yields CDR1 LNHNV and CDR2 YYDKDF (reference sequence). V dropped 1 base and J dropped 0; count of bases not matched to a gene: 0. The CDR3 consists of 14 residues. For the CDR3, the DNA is TGTGCCACCAGCAGAGGGGGGGGCTCCTACGAGCAGTACTTC. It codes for CATSRGGGSYEQYF.

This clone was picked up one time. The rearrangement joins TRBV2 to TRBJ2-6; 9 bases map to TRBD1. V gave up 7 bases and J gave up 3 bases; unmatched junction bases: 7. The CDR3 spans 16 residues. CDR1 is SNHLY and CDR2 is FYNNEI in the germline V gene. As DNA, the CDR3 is TGTGCCAGCATACTACAGGGGGCGCTTGGGGCCAACGTCCTGACTTTC. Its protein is CASILQGALGANVLTF.

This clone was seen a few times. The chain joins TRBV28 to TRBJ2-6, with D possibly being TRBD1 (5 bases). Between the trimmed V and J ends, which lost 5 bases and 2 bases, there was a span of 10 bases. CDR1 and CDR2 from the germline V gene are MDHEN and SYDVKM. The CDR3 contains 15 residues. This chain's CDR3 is CASSPSGPGANVLTF. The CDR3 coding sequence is TGTGCCAGCAGTCCCTCAGGGCCTGGGGCCAACGTCCTGACTTTC.

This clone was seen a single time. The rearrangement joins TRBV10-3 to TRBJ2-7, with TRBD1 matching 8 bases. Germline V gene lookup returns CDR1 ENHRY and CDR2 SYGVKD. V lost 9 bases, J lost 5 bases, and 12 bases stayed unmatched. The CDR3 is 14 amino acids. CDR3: CAIVPGQASNEQYF. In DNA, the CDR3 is TGTGCCATTGTACCGGGACAGGCCTCTAACGAGCAGTACTTC.

CDR3 coding DNA: TGTGCCAGCAGCTGGACTAGCGGGGGGGCTAGTGAGCAGTTCTTC. Translating it yields CASSWTSGGASEQFF. The genes are TRBV7-3 and TRBJ2-1, with TRBD2 matching 15 bases. The CDR3 length is 15 residues. V was clipped by 4 bases and J by 9 bases; unmatched bases: 4. Germline V lookup: CDR1 SGHTA, CDR2 FQGTGA.

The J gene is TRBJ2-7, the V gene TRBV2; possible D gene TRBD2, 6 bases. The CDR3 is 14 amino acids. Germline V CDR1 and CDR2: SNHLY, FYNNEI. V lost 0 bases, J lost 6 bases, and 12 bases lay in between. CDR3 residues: CASSEARGGGEQYF. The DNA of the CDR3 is TGTGCCAGCAGTGAAGCGAGGGGAGGTGGCGAGCAGTACTTC.

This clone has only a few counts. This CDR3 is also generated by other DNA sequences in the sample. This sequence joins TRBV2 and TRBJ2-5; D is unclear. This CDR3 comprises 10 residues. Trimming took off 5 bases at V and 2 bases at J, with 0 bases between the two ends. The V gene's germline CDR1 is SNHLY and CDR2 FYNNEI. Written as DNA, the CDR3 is TGTGCCAGCAGTCAAGAGACCCAGTACTTC. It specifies CASSQETQYF.

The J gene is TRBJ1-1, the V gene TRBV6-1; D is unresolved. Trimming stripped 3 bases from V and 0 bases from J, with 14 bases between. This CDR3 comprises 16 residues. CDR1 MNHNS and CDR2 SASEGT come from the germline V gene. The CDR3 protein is CASSEKSQALNTEAFF. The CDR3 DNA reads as TGTGCCAGCAGTGAGAAGTCACAAGCGCTGAACACTGAAGCTTTCTTT.

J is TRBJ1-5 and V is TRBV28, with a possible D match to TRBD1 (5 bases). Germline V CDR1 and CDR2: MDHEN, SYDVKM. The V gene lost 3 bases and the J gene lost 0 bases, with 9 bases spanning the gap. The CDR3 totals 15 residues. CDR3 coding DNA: TGTGCCAGCAGTTTCGTAGGGGTTAGCAATCAGCCCCAGCATTTT. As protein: CASSFVGVSNQPQHF.

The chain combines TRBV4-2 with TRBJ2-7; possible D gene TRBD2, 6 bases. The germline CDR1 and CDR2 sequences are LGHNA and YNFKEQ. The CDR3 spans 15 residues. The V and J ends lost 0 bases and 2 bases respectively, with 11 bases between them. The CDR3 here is CASSQEWRGAYEQYF. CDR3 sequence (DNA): TGTGCCAGCAGCCAAGAATGGCGGGGCGCCTACGAGCAGTACTTC.

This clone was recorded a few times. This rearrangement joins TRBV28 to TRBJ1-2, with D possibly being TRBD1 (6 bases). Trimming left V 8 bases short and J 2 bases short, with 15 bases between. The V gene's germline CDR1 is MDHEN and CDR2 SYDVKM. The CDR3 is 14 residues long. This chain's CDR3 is CASGGGGLNYGYTF. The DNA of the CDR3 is TGTGCCAGCGGAGGAGGGGGACTCAACTATGGCTACACCTTC.

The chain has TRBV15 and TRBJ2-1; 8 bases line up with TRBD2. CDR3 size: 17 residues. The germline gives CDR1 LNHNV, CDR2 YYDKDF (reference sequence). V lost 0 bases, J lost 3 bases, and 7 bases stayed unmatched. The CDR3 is CATSRESLAGLYNEQFF. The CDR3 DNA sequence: TGTGCCACCAGCAGAGAGTCTCTAGCGGGCCTCTACAATGAGCAGTTCTTC.

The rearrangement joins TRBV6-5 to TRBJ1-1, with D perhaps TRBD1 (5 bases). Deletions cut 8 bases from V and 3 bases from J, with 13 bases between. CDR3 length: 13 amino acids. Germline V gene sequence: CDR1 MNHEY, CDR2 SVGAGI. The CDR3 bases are TGTGCCAGCCGAAGGGGCATTTACACTGAAGCTTTCTTT. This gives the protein CASRRGIYTEAFF.

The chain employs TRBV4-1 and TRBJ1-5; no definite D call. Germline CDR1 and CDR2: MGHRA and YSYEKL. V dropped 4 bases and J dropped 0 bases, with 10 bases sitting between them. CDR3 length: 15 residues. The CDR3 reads CASSPTLDSNQPQHF. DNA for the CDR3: TGCGCCAGCAGCCCAACATTAGATAGCAATCAGCCCCAGCATTTT.